The 14 T cell receptor beta chains given below trace back to one sample, sequenced in a study of blood T cell repertoires in COVID-19. Sequenced by immunoSEQ multiplex PCR; TCRdb stores in-frame clones only, minus some. The repertoire consists of 130,000 or so clones, with around four fifths occurring once and the leading ten covering roughly 25%. Sequencing used peripheral blood. The origin of the receptors is a human donor in a cohort sampled during active COVID-19.

This clone has just a few counts. This chain links TRBV9 with TRBJ2-3; tentative D call: TRBD1 (5 bases). The germline V gene has CDR1 SGDLS and CDR2 YYNGEE. V was clipped by 0 bases and J by 1 base, with 12 bases between them. This CDR3 is built from 16 residues. CDR3 sequence reads: CASSVGVGAGTDTQYF. CDR3 sequence (DNA): TGTGCCAGCAGCGTAGGTGTAGGGGCCGGCACAGATACGCAGTATTTT.

The chain is built from TRBV18 and TRBJ2-1; 7 bases line up with TRBD2. The CDR3 contains 15 residues. V shed 4 bases and J 1 base; nucleotides not matched to a gene: 4. From germline, CDR1 is KGHSH and CDR2 LQKENI. CDR3 protein: CASSQGLDSYNEQFF. The CDR3 DNA reads as TGTGCCAGCTCACAAGGACTAGATTCCTACAATGAGCAGTTCTTC.

This rearrangement joins TRBV27 to TRBJ2-7; 7 nucleotides line up with TRBD2. The germline CDR1 and CDR2 sequences are MNHEY and SMNVEV (reference sequence). The CDR3 covers 16 residues. Trimming at V came to 0 bases and at J to 3 bases, leaving 8 bases not matched to a gene. In DNA form, the CDR3 reads TGTGCCAGCAGTTTATCGGGGGGGGGTAGGTACTACGAGCAGTACTTC. The encoded protein is CASSLSGGGRYYEQYF.

V gene TRBV27 combines with J gene TRBJ2-6; TRBD1 aligns across 7 bases. Trimming cost V 6 bases and J 4 bases; bases outside gene matches: 12. Germline lookup yields CDR1 MNHEY and CDR2 SMNVEV (reference sequence). The CDR3 loop spans 17 amino acids. CDR3 DNA: TGTGCCAGCAGCGAAGGGACAGTCGGGGCAGGGGCCAACGTCCTGACTTTC. Amino acids: CASSEGTVGAGANVLTF.

The V call is TRBV4-1, the J call TRBJ2-7; TRBD2 agrees at 9 bases. Germline V gives CDR1 MGHRA, CDR2 YSYEKL. Losses at the gene ends were 0 bases for V and 2 bases for J; bases not matched to a gene: 5. CDR3 length: 16 residues. The CDR3 loop reads CASSQDLAGGPYEQYF. In nucleotides, the CDR3 is TGCGCCAGCAGCCAAGATTTGGCGGGGGGGCCCTACGAGCAGTACTTC.

This rearrangement joins TRBV30 to TRBJ1-5; 9 nucleotides line up with TRBD1. Looked up from germline, CDR1 is GTSNPN and CDR2 is SVGIG (reference sequence). The CDR3 is 16 residues long. J was trimmed by 4 bases and V by 3 bases; bases with no gene match: 10. The DNA for the CDR3 is TGTGCCTGGAGCCTACCTAGGACAGGGGTAAATCAGCCCCAGCATTTT. Translation: CAWSLPRTGVNQPQHF.

The genes are TRBV4-3 and TRBJ2-5; 8 bases fit TRBD2. The V gene end was trimmed by 3 bases and the J gene end by 5 bases; junction bases not matched to a gene: 8. Germline V CDR1 and CDR2: LGHNA, YSLEER. CDR3 length: 15 amino acids. The CDR3 sequence: CASSQRSGGKETQYF. Written as DNA, the CDR3 is TGCGCCAGCAGCCAGAGGAGCGGGGGAAAGGAGACCCAGTACTTC.

J is TRBJ1-2 and V is TRBV2; D gene uncertain. Germline V gene sequence: CDR1 SNHLY, CDR2 FYNNEI. Trimming stripped 8 bases from V and 1 base from J, with 20 bases between. The CDR3 has 16 amino acids. CDR3 residues: CASLTGKRPLNYGYTF. CDR3 in DNA: TGTGCCAGCCTAACGGGTAAACGGCCTCTTAACTATGGCTACACCTTC.

This chain links TRBV6-5 with TRBJ1-4, with a tentative D call TRBD1 (5 bases). Germline CDR1 and CDR2: MNHEY and SVGAGI. The CDR3 has 14 residues. The V end was cut by 5 bases, the J end by 2 bases, with 9 bases between. CDR3 in amino acids: CASSQDITNEKLFF. CDR3 bases: TGTGCCAGCAGTCAGGACATCACTAATGAAAAACTGTTTTTT.

The chain combines TRBV9 with TRBJ2-7; 7 positions agree with TRBD1. The junction had 10 bases not matched to a gene; V was cut back by 4 bases and J by 3 bases. CDR3 length: 15 amino acids. From germline, CDR1 is SGDLS and CDR2 YYNGEE. DNA of the CDR3: TGTGCCAGCAGCAGAACCGGGACAGATATCTACGAGCAGTACTTC. It codes for CASSRTGTDIYEQYF. The full variable domain, rest sourced from reference TRBV9 and TRBJ2-7, is DSGVTQTPKHLITATGQRVTLRCSPRSGDLSVYWYQQSLDQGLQFLIQYYNGEERAKGNILERFSAQQFPDLHSELNLSSLELGDSALYFCASSRTGTDIYEQYFGPGTRLTVT.

The CDR3 region has the DNA TGTGCCAGCAGCGTAGTCGAGGGGGCGGCGGCAGATACGCAGTATTTT. Translating it yields CASSVVEGAAADTQYF. The chain couples TRBV9 to TRBJ2-3; 7 bases map to TRBD1. CDR1 is SGDLS, CDR2 YYNGEE, per germline. V lost 0 bases, J lost 4 bases, and 8 bases stayed unmatched. This CDR3 is 16 amino acids long.

The chain employs TRBV30 and TRBJ2-3, with 11 nucleotides matching TRBD2. V gave up 5 bases and J gave up 7 bases; unmatched junction bases: 32. Germline CDR1 is GTSNPN and CDR2 is SVGIG (reference sequence). The CDR3 consists of 22 residues. The CDR3 here is CAWELWLAGGPQNPQQMNTQYF. CDR3 DNA sequence: TGTGCCTGGGAACTCTGGCTAGCGGGAGGTCCCCAGAATCCACAACAGATGAATACGCAGTATTTT.

The rearrangement uses TRBV6-5 and TRBJ1-3; D is unresolved. In germline, CDR1 is MNHEY, CDR2 SVGAGI. The germline V and J ends were trimmed by 8 bases and 0 bases, with 11 bases remaining between them. This CDR3 is built from 14 residues. CDR3 nucleotides: TGTGCCAGCGACTCTGGCTCCTCTGGAAACACCATATATTTT. Its protein product is CASDSGSSGNTIYF.

The chain is built from TRBV5-1 and TRBJ2-7; TRBD2 agrees at 8 bases. V was pared by 0 bases and J by 1 base, with 3 bases of the junction left unmatched. The V gene's germline CDR1 is SGHRS and CDR2 YFSETQ. This CDR3 has 15 residues. The CDR3 here is CASSLAGGESYEQYF. The DNA for the CDR3 is TGCGCCAGCAGCTTGGCCGGGGGGGAGTCCTACGAGCAGTACTTC.